The 3 T cell receptor beta chains presented below share a single source sample, sequenced in a study of T cells in women clearing cervical HPV infection. Profiling relied on immunoSEQ multiplex PCR, and the TCRdb table lists in-frame clones only, not all of them. Its table lists more than 25,000 clones. Source material: blood buffy coat. The receptors derive from a woman aged 18 to 75 with a cervical HPV16 infection that either progressed to CIN3+ or cleared (not recorded which).

Comments on this clone: An end of the junction differs from the germline gene, which may be a read error. Partial CDR3 DNA: TGCGCCAGCAGCCAAGATAGGGTCACGCCC. Residues: CASSQDRVTP. The full CDR3 protein is CASSQDRVTPQHF. The chain employs TRBV4-2 and TRBJ1-5; D gene ambiguous. Read coverage stops 3 residues before the CDR3 terminus; the germline J gene supplies the remainder. Germline lookup yields CDR1 LGHNA and CDR2 YNFKEQ. The CDR3 length is 13 residues.

A word on this clone: The CDR3 is cut off 3 residues early in the read; its end comes from the germline J gene. V is TRBV11-2 and J is TRBJ1-5; D remains unclear. Trimming pared 3 bases from V and 5 bases from J, leaving 8 bases between. Germline values: CDR1 SGHAT, CDR2 FQNNGV. The CDR3 spans 13 residues. CDR3 protein: CASSFQAHQPQHF. The CDR3 bases that were read are TGTGCCAGCAGCTTTCAGGCCCATCAGCCC.

Of note for this clone: Mismatch with germline at one junction end may stem from a read error. CDR3 region: CASSQGVAGATGELFF. CDR3 DNA, as far as it was read: TGCGCCAGCAGCCAAGGGGTGGCGGGGGCTACCGGGGAG. The rearrangement uses TRBV4-2 and TRBJ2-2, with D tentatively TRBD2 (7 bases). The sequence runs out 3 residues before the end of the CDR3; the remainder is reconstructed from the germline J gene. The CDR3 is made up of 16 amino acids. Looked up from germline, CDR1 is LGHNA and CDR2 is YNFKEQ.